This T cell receptor beta chain was identified during a study of blood T cell repertoires in COVID-19. About the research overall: The United States, Italy and Spain provided the acute and convalescent COVID-19 samples. T cells, B-cell-depleted T cells, or PBMCs supplied cDNA or gDNA.

Per the study methods: Cell counts per sample came from amplifying reference gene primers. Only in-frame clones appear in the TCRdb table, and some are missing; sequencing was by immunoSEQ multiplex PCR. The D gene and trimming were derived from the DNA, and the V and J assignments and clone size from that table. The sample contains 140,000 or so clones, around nine tenths of which appear only once. CDR1 MGHRA and CDR2 YSYEKL come from the germline V gene. V dropped 2 bases and J dropped 3 bases, with 11 bases sitting between them. The CDR3 has 14 residues. The chain combines TRBV4-1 with TRBJ2-7; maybe TRBD1 (6 bases). The sequencing input was peripheral blood. This TCR came from a man in his 60s with active or convalescent COVID-19. Here the CDR3 DNA reads TGCGCCAGCAGCCAACTCAGGGGTTACTACGAGCAGTACTTC. Encoded protein: CASSQLRGYYEQYF.